In this sample, the clone carrying this T cell receptor (beta chain) turned up many times. Only healthy Caucasians were included as donors. TCRdb recomputed calls from the 5' RACE reads with MiXCR, one row per CDR3 protein. The table has around 670,000 distinct CDR3 sequences, 5.5% to 7.5% seen once. This entry is derived from a study of identical twins. Germline CDR1 SGHRS, CDR2 YFSETQ. The CDR3 contains 15 residues. Between the trimmed V and J ends, which lost 0 bases and 2 bases, there was a span of 11 bases. The receptor was isolated from a man between 18 and 35 years old in good health. The rearrangement uses TRBV5-1 and TRBJ1-1, with D possibly being TRBD1 (5 bases). Source material: naive T cells sorted from blood. CDR3 sequence reads: CASSLGQGRNTEAFF. CDR3 sequence (DNA): TGCGCCAGCAGCTTGGGCCAGGGTCGAAACACTGAAGCTTTCTTT.